The rows below give T cell receptor beta chains drawn from one sample of a study of T cell responses to AZD1222 COVID-19 vaccine. Data came from immunoSEQ multiplex PCR; TCRdb stores just in-frame clones and leaves some out. The sample includes some 160,000 clones, 85% to 95% of them seen just once. Specimen: peripheral blood, collected on day 0 of AZD1222 vaccination. These receptors were taken from an adult in good health. CDR3s leave out the opening cysteine and the closing phenylalanine or tryptophan. The order of the fields is V gene, J gene, clone size, CDR3 protein. Size is stated for part of the rows, as once, few or many counts, or as a class when the clone is expanded.

>TRBV5-1|TRBJ2-1|-
ASSSVGGGSYNEQF
>TRBV3-1/TRBV3-2|TRBJ1-1|-
ASSQAQIMNTEAF
>TRBV6-1|TRBJ1-2|-
ASSDPQGWSPNYGYT
>TRBV5-1|TRBJ1-3|-
ASSLGGQIGNTIY
>TRBV4-1|TRBJ1-2|-
ASSQLQGERGYT
>TRBV4-1|TRBJ1-3|once
ASSQPAAGNTIY
>TRBV2|TRBJ1-3|-
ASSVGSNSGNTIY
>TRBV6-5|TRBJ2-5|-
ASSYSGGTIQETQY
>TRBV5-1|TRBJ2-1|-
ASSLLGGRDNEQF
>TRBV19|TRBJ1-2|-
ASSIRTALHTIYGYT
>TRBV28|TRBJ1-5|-
ASRTGGGDSNQPQH
>TRBV11-2|TRBJ1-5|-
ASSSTGYQPQH
>TRBV21-1|TRBJ2-6|-
ASTAASGANVLT
>TRBV2|TRBJ1-2|once
ASSERGTGGYT
>TRBV12-3/TRBV12-4|TRBJ1-2|-
ASNLGTGNGYT
>TRBV5-3|TRBJ1-4|-
ARSLLLAATNEKLF